This record concerns one T cell receptor beta chain sequence. Its antigen is still unknown. Germline CDR1 is MDHEN and CDR2 is SYDVKM. The CDR3 length is 13 residues. V trimming: 5 bases; J trimming: 1 base; junction bases outside the gene matches: 2. These data are taken from a study of OX40 agonist ivuxolimab in advanced cancers. Study overall: From about 23 to 85 years was the age range, with a mean of about 54 years, and 70% to 85% were male. Findings of the study overall: At 0.1 to 3.0 mg/kg, clonal expansion of CD4+ and CD8+ blood T cells had occurred by week 6. In CD8+ T cells, expanded clones were on average more numerous than in CD4+.

Sequencing was performed with immunoSEQ multiplex PCR; in TCRdb, only in-frame clones are kept and a portion is missing. The profile shows tens of thousands of clones, about 93% of them singletons. The chain combines TRBV28 with TRBJ2-7; 7 nucleotides line up with TRBD2. Sequencing used CD4+ or CD8+ T cells sorted from blood, obtained in a trial of the OX40 agonist ivuxolimab. The sequence was obtained from an adult with an advanced solid tumor such as melanoma, head and neck, liver or kidney cancer. The CDR3 nucleotides are TGTGCCAGCAGTCCCGGGAGGTCCTACGAGCAGTACTTC. Its protein product is CASSPGRSYEQYF.